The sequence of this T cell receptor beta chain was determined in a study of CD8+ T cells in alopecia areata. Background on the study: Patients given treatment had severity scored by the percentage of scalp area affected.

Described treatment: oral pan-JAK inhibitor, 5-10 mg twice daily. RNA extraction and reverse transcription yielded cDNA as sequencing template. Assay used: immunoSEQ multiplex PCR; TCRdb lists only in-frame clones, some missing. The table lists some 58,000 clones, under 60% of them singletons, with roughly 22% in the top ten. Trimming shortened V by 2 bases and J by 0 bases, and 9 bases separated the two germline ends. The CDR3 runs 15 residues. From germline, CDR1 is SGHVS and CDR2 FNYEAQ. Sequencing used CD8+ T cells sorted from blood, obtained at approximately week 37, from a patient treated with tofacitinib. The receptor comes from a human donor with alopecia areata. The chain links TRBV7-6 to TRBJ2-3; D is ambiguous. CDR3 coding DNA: TGTGCCAGCAGCTTACAGGTTGGGAGCACAGATACGCAGTATTTT. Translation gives CASSLQVGSTDTQYF.